The entry that follows covers one T cell receptor (beta chain) sequence. These data belong to a study of T cells in tumors and immune-related adverse events. The CDR3 extends over 15 amino acids. With 0 bases clipped from V and 2 bases from J, the junction kept 2 bases outside the gene matches. Germline V gene data show CDR1 as MNHEY and CDR2 as SMNVEV (reference sequence). Clones were sequenced by immunoSEQ multiplex PCR, and TCRdb holds only the in-frame ones, with some missing. The sample holds around 10,000 clones; around 92% are singletons and the top ten take around 1.5%. The TCR originated in a female donor with metastatic renal cell carcinoma. The chain carries TRBV27 and TRBJ2-5; 8 positions match TRBD1. The specimen comprised lymph node tissue, sampled from a patient treated with anti-PD-1 therapy. The CDR3 nucleotides are TGTGCCAGCAGTTTATCGGGACAGGCACAAGAGACCCAGTACTTC. It encodes CASSLSGQAQETQYF.